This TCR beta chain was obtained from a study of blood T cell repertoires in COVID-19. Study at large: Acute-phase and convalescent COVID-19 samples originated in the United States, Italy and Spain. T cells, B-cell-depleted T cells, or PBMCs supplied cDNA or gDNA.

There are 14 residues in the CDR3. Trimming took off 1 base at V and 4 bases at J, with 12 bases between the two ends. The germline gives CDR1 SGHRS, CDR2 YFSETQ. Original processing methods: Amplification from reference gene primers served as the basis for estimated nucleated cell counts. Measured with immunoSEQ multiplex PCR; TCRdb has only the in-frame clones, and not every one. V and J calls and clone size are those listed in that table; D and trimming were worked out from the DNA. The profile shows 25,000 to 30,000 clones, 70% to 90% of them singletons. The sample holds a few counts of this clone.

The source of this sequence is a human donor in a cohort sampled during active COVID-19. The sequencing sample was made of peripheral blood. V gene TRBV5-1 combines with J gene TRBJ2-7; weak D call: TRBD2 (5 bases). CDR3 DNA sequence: TGCGCCAGCAGCTTGCTCTCCGGGATATACGAGCAGTACTTC. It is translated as CASSLLSGIYEQYF.